Listed below are T cell receptor beta chains from one sample, sequenced in a study of blood T cell repertoires in COVID-19. Some clones are missing from TCRdb's copy, which holds only in-frame ones; the method was immunoSEQ multiplex PCR. The table shows roughly 480,000 clones, with about 88% occurring only once. The sample comprised peripheral blood. These receptor sequences come from a man aged 18 to 30 with COVID-19, enrolled during active disease. The CDR3 runs from the conserved cysteine through the conserved F or W. D genes are given only for firm matches. Where a row states a size, it is once, few, many or the class of an expanded clone; other rows omit it.

clone size | J gene | D gene | V gene | CDR3 protein | CDR3 DNA
- | TRBJ2-2 | TRBD2 | TRBV5-4 | CASSLLAGGNTGELFF | TGTGCCAGCAGCTTACTAGCGGGGGGGAACACCGGGGAGCTGTTTTTT
- | TRBJ2-1 | - | TRBV2 | CASSPVNEQFF | TGTGCCAGCAGCCCGGTCAATGAGCAGTTCTTC
- | TRBJ2-2 | TRBD2 | TRBV7-9 | CASSSTSENTGELFF | TGTGCCAGCAGCTCCACTAGCGAGAACACCGGGGAGCTGTTTTTT
- | TRBJ1-1 | - | TRBV12-3/TRBV12-4 | CASSLNQYTEAFF | TGTGCCAGCAGTTTAAATCAGTACACTGAAGCTTTCTTT
- | TRBJ1-4 | - | TRBV25-1 | CASSDGTSVFATNEKLFF | TGTGCCAGCAGTGACGGGACTTCCGTATTCGCAACTAATGAAAAACTGTTTTTT
- | TRBJ2-5 | TRBD2 | TRBV6-6 | CASSHQRLAGGPQETQYF | TGTGCCAGCAGTCATCAAAGACTAGCGGGAGGACCTCAAGAGACCCAGTACTTC
- | TRBJ2-2 | - | TRBV19 | CASRSGASNTGELFF | TGTGCCAGTAGATCAGGGGCCTCGAACACCGGGGAGCTGTTTTTT
- | TRBJ2-5 | - | TRBV3-1/TRBV3-2 | CASSQDLLDQETQYF | TGTGCCAGCAGCCAAGACTTGCTAGATCAAGAGACCCAGTACTTC
- | TRBJ1-6 | - | TRBV2 | CASRGGFGYNSPLHF | TGTGCCAGCAGAGGAGGGTTCGGCTATAATTCACCCCTCCACTTT
- | TRBJ1-1 | - | TRBV30 | CAWGLGAGTEAFF | TGTGCCTGGGGCTTGGGGGCCGGAACTGAAGCTTTCTTT
- | TRBJ2-1 | - | TRBV3-1/TRBV3-2 | CASSQAAGGNEQFF | TGTGCCAGCAGCCAAGCTGCAGGGGGGAATGAGCAGTTCTTC
- | TRBJ2-4 | - | TRBV6-6 | CASHQEGRHIQYF | TGTGCCAGTCATCAGGAGGGCCGTCACATTCAGTACTTC
- | TRBJ1-1 | - | TRBV6-5 | CASKQERLNTEAFF | TGTGCCAGCAAACAGGAACGGTTGAACACTGAAGCTTTCTTT
- | TRBJ1-2 | - | TRBV4-1 | CASSQFGGGDTDYTF | TGCGCCAGCAGCCAATTTGGGGGAGGGGACACCGACTACACCTTC
- | TRBJ2-3 | TRBD1 | TRBV25-1 | CASSGQGANTDTQYF | TGTGCCAGCAGTGGACAGGGGGCTAACACAGATACGCAGTATTTT
- | TRBJ1-2 | - | TRBV6-5 | CALGPVPYGYTF | TGTGCCTTGGGGCCAGTACCCTATGGCTACACCTTC
- | TRBJ2-7 | TRBD1 | TRBV19 | CASSATGDREQYF | TGTGCCAGTAGTGCTACAGGGGACAGGGAGCAGTACTTC
- | TRBJ2-5 | TRBD2 | TRBV19 | CASSRLDPRGQETQYF | TGTGCCAGTAGTAGACTAGATCCGCGGGGGCAAGAGACCCAGTACTTC
- | TRBJ2-4 | TRBD1 | TRBV3-1/TRBV3-2 | CASSDPRTGGKNIQYF | TGTGCCAGCAGCGATCCCCGGACAGGGGGCAAAAACATTCAGTACTTC
- | TRBJ2-3 | - | TRBV25-1 | CASSDLRQDARDTQYF | TGTGCCAGCAGTGATCTCCGACAGGACGCGAGGGATACGCAGTATTTT
few | TRBJ1-3 | - | TRBV9 | CASSDNRESTIYF | TGTGCCAGCAGCGACAACAGGGAAAGCACCATATATTTT
- | TRBJ2-1 | TRBD2 | TRBV5-6 | CASSRSGSLHTDEQFF | TGTGCCAGCAGCCGTAGCGGGAGCCTCCACACCGATGAGCAGTTCTTC
- | TRBJ1-1 | TRBD1 | TRBV19 | CASSGFDRDEAFF | TGTGCCAGTAGTGGGTTCGACAGGGATGAAGCTTTCTTT
- | TRBJ2-2 | TRBD2 | TRBV15 | CATSRDRLAGGLRGTGELFF | TGTGCCACCAGCAGAGATAGGCTAGCGGGAGGCCTTCGGGGCACCGGGGAGCTGTTTTTT
once | TRBJ2-2 | - | TRBV10-3 | CAISVSREVYTGELFF | TGTGCCATCAGTGTGTCGAGGGAGGTCTACACCGGGGAGCTGTTTTTT
once | TRBJ2-2 | TRBD2 | TRBV11-2 | CASSLPGGGNAGELFF | TGTGCCAGCAGCTTGCCCGGCGGGGGGAACGCCGGGGAGCTGTTTTTT